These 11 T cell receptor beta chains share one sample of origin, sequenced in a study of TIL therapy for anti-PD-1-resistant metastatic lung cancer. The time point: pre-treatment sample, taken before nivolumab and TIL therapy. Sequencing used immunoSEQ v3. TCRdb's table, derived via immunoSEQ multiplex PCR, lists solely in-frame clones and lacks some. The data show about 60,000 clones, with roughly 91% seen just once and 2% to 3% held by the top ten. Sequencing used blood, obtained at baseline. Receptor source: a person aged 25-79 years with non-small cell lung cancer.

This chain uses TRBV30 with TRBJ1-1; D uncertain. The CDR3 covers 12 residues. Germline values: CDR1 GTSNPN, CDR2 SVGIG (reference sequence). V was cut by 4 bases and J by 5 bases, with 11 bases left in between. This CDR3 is CAWTPGRTEAFF. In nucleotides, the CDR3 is TGTGCCTGGACCCCCGGGAGGACTGAAGCTTTCTTT.

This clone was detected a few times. The CDR3: CASSPDRDYGYTF. The CDR3 DNA reads as TGTGCCAGCAGTCCCGACAGAGACTATGGCTACACCTTC. The J gene is TRBJ1-2, the V gene TRBV6-5; TRBD1 might be the D (5 bases). The V gene's germline CDR1 is MNHEY and CDR2 SVGAGI. The CDR3 has 13 residues. Trimming left V 5 bases short and J 3 bases short, with 10 bases between.

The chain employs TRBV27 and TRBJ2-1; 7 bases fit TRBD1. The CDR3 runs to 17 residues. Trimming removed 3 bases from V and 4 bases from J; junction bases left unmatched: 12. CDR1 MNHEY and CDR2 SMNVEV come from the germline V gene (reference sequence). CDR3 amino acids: CASSLGTVPGGYNEQFF. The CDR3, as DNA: TGTGCCAGCAGTTTGGGGACAGTTCCAGGGGGTTACAATGAGCAGTTCTTC.

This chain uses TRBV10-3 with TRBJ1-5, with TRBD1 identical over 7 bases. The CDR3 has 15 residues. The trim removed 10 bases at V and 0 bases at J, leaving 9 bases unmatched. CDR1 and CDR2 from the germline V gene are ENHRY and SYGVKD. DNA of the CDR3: TGTGCCACCGGGGACAGCTACAATAGCAATCAGCCCCAGCATTTT. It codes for CATGDSYNSNQPQHF.

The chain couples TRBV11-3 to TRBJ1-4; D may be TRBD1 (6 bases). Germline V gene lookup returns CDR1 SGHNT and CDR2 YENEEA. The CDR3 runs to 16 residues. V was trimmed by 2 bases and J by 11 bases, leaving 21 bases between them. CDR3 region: CASSLFQTGLMSKLFF. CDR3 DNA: TGTGCCAGCAGCTTATTCCAGACAGGATTAATGAGCAAACTGTTTTTT.

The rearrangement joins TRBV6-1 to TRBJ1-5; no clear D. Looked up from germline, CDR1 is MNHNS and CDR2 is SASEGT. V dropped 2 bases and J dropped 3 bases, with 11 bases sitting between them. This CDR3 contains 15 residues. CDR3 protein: CASSELGRPNQPQHF. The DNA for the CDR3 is TGTGCCAGCAGTGAATTGGGTAGGCCCAATCAGCCCCAGCATTTT.

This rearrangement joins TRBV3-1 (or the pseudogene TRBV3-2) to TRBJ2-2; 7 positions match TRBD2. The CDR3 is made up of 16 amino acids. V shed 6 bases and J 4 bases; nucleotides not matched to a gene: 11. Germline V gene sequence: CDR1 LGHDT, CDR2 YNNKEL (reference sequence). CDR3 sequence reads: CASSKTTSGGTGELFF. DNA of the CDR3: TGTGCCAGCAGTAAGACTACCTCGGGGGGCACCGGGGAGCTGTTTTTT.

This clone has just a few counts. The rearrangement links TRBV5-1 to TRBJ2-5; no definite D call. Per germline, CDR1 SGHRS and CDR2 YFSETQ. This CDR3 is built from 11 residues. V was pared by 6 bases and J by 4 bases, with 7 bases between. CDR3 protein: CASKVGETQYF. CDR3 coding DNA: TGCGCCAGCAAAGTGGGAGAGACCCAGTACTTC.

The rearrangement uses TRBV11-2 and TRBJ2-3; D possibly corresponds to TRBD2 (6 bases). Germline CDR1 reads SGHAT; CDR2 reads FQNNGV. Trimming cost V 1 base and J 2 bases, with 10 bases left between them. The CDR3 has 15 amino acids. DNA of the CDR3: TGTGCCAGCAGCTTAGTGGGAGGATACACAGATACGCAGTATTTT. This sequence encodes CASSLVGGYTDTQYF.

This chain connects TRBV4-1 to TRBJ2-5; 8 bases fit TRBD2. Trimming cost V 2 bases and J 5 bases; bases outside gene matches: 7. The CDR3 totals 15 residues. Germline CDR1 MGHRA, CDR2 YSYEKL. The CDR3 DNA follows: TGCGCCAGCAGCCAACGAAGCGGGAGCGGGGAGACCCAGTACTTC. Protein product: CASSQRSGSGETQYF.

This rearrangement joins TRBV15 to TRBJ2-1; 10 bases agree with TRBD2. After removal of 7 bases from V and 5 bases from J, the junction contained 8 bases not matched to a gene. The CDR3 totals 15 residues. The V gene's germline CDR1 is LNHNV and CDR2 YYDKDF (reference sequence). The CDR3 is CATTGAGGRHNEQFF. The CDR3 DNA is TGTGCCACCACCGGAGCGGGAGGGAGGCACAATGAGCAGTTCTTC.